This record concerns one TCR beta chain sequence. As yet, its antigen is unknown. The CDR3 extends over 15 amino acids. CDR1 SGHDN and CDR2 FVKESK come from the germline V gene. Trimming pared 2 bases from V and 3 bases from J, leaving 14 bases between. This record comes from a study of cytomegalovirus exposure and HLA in healthy donors. In the study overall: Approximately 81% of 398 genotyped donors fell in the Caucasian-associated ancestry cluster.

General study findings and limits: There were approximately 150 TCR beta chains listed as cytomegalovirus-associated.

Primers: 60 Vbeta forward and 13 Jbeta reverse. Original handling: Unique TCR beta chains numbered around 80 million in a later analysis, with roughly 10 million shared. Using immunoSEQ multiplex PCR, the repertoire was profiled, and TCRdb retains in-frame clones only, with some absent. The V and J calls and clone size come from that table; D and trimming were worked out from the DNA. The sample has hundreds of thousands of clones; 70% to 80% are singletons. This TCR derives from a male donor in good health and CMV-seronegative. The chain is built from TRBV14 and TRBJ2-7; perhaps TRBD2 as D (6 bases). The sequencing sample was made of PBMCs. CDR3 bases: TGTGCCAGCAGCCAATATGGCGGGGCACGCTACGAGCAGTACTTC. It translates to CASSQYGGARYEQYF.